Listed below are T cell receptor beta chains from one sample, sequenced in a study of blood T cell repertoires in COVID-19. Assay used: immunoSEQ multiplex PCR; TCRdb lists only in-frame clones, some missing. This sample has 70,000 to 95,000 clones, with around nine tenths found just once. The material sequenced was peripheral blood. The source is a woman in her forties or fifties in a cohort sampled during active COVID-19. The CDR3 runs from the conserved cysteine through the conserved F or W. Fields, in order: D gene, clone size, V gene, J gene, CDR3 protein, CDR3 DNA. A D gene is named only where the DNA matches it firmly. Expanded clones get a size class; other rows say once, few or many, or leave the size out.

d_call: -
clone_size: -
v_call: TRBV3-1/TRBV3-2
j_call: TRBJ1-3
cdr3_aa: CASSQGRVSGNTIYF
cdr3_nt: TGTGCCAGCAGCCAAGGGCGGGTCTCTGGAAACACCATATATTTT

d_call: -
clone_size: -
v_call: TRBV27
j_call: TRBJ1-3
cdr3_aa: CASRSSPGISGNTIYF
cdr3_nt: TGTGCCAGCAGGTCCTCCCCCGGGATCTCTGGAAACACCATATATTTT

d_call: -
clone_size: -
v_call: TRBV9
j_call: TRBJ2-5
cdr3_aa: CASSRMGAGELETQYF
cdr3_nt: TGTGCCAGCAGCCGGATGGGGGCAGGGGAATTGGAGACCCAGTACTTC

d_call: TRBD1
clone_size: few
v_call: TRBV5-1
j_call: TRBJ2-7
cdr3_aa: CASSLTFPGQGILYEQYF
cdr3_nt: TGCGCCAGCAGCTTGACTTTTCCGGGACAGGGAATTCTCTACGAGCAGTACTTC

d_call: -
clone_size: -
v_call: TRBV5-1
j_call: TRBJ2-7
cdr3_aa: CASSPTGLSYEQYF
cdr3_nt: TGCGCCAGCAGTCCTACGGGACTGAGCTACGAGCAGTACTTC

d_call: TRBD1
clone_size: -
v_call: TRBV7-9
j_call: TRBJ2-6
cdr3_aa: CASSLIGRDRGPGANVLTF
cdr3_nt: TGTGCCAGCAGCTTAATCGGACGGGACAGGGGCCCTGGGGCCAACGTCCTGACTTTC

d_call: TRBD1
clone_size: -
v_call: TRBV3-1/TRBV3-2
j_call: TRBJ1-2
cdr3_aa: CASSQGGQGYGYTF
cdr3_nt: TGTGCCAGCAGCCAAGGGGGACAGGGCTATGGCTACACCTTC

d_call: TRBD1
clone_size: -
v_call: TRBV9
j_call: TRBJ1-3
cdr3_aa: CASSYGTGRGNTIYF
cdr3_nt: TGTGCCAGCAGCTATGGGACAGGGAGAGGAAACACCATATATTTT

d_call: -
clone_size: -
v_call: TRBV11-1
j_call: TRBJ1-1
cdr3_aa: CASSPGSPNTEAFF
cdr3_nt: TGTGCCAGCAGCCCGGGTTCCCCGAACACTGAAGCTTTCTTT

d_call: TRBD2
clone_size: -
v_call: TRBV12-5
j_call: TRBJ2-1
cdr3_aa: CASGMGTSGSYEQFF
cdr3_nt: TGTGCTAGTGGAATGGGGACTAGCGGGAGTTATGAGCAGTTCTTC

d_call: TRBD2
clone_size: -
v_call: TRBV6-1
j_call: TRBJ2-7
cdr3_aa: CASSERTSGAPYEQYF
cdr3_nt: TGTGCCAGCAGTGAACGTACTAGCGGGGCTCCCTACGAGCAGTACTTC

d_call: TRBD1
clone_size: few
v_call: TRBV11-2
j_call: TRBJ2-2
cdr3_aa: CASSLGQGVRGNTGELFF
cdr3_nt: TGTGCCAGCAGCTTAGGTCAGGGGGTCCGGGGAAACACCGGGGAGCTGTTTTTT

d_call: TRBD1
clone_size: -
v_call: TRBV27
j_call: TRBJ1-2
cdr3_aa: CASSPWAGGTDYGYTF
cdr3_nt: TGTGCCAGCAGCCCCTGGGCAGGGGGAACGGACTATGGCTACACCTTC

d_call: TRBD2
clone_size: once
v_call: TRBV5-1
j_call: TRBJ2-2
cdr3_aa: CASSLVSGGATGELFF
cdr3_nt: TGCGCCAGCAGCTTGGTATCGGGGGGAGCCACCGGGGAGCTGTTTTTT

d_call: TRBD1
clone_size: -
v_call: TRBV3-1/TRBV3-2
j_call: TRBJ1-2
cdr3_aa: CASGYGTVSGYTF
cdr3_nt: TGTGCCAGCGGTTACGGGACAGTAAGTGGCTACACCTTC

d_call: -
clone_size: few
v_call: TRBV5-1
j_call: TRBJ2-2
cdr3_aa: CASSLSGQTGELFF
cdr3_nt: TGCGCCAGCAGCTTGTCCGGACAGACCGGGGAGCTGTTTTTT

d_call: TRBD1
clone_size: -
v_call: TRBV4-1
j_call: TRBJ2-4
cdr3_aa: CASSPRTGAADIQYF
cdr3_nt: TGCGCCAGCAGCCCGAGGACAGGGGCAGCGGACATTCAGTACTTC

d_call: TRBD1
clone_size: -
v_call: TRBV5-1
j_call: TRBJ2-2
cdr3_aa: CASSKYGTGFAGDTGELFF
cdr3_nt: TGCGCCAGCAGCAAATACGGGACAGGGTTTGCGGGAGACACCGGGGAGCTGTTTTTT

d_call: -
clone_size: few
v_call: TRBV7-3
j_call: TRBJ1-5
cdr3_aa: CASSPNNQDYSNQPQHF
cdr3_nt: TGTGCCAGCAGCCCCAACAATCAGGATTATAGCAATCAGCCCCAGCATTTT

d_call: -
clone_size: -
v_call: TRBV12-5
j_call: TRBJ1-3
cdr3_aa: CASGLGLSSNTIYF
cdr3_nt: TGTGCTAGTGGTTTGGGCCTTAGCTCAAACACCATATATTTT

d_call: -
clone_size: once
v_call: TRBV6-5
j_call: TRBJ1-4
cdr3_aa: CASTDIATNEKLFF
cdr3_nt: TGTGCCAGCACCGACATTGCAACTAATGAAAAACTGTTTTTT

d_call: TRBD2
clone_size: -
v_call: TRBV7-2
j_call: TRBJ2-7
cdr3_aa: CASSTRTSGGASYEQYF
cdr3_nt: TGTGCCAGCAGCACCCGGACTAGCGGGGGGGCTTCCTACGAGCAGTACTTC

d_call: TRBD2
clone_size: -
v_call: TRBV5-6
j_call: TRBJ2-5
cdr3_aa: CASSPLSGARETQYF
cdr3_nt: TGTGCCAGCAGCCCCTTGAGCGGGGCACGGGAGACCCAGTACTTC

d_call: -
clone_size: -
v_call: TRBV10-3
j_call: TRBJ1-3
cdr3_aa: CAISKTGSSGNTIYF
cdr3_nt: TGTGCCATCAGCAAGACAGGCAGCTCTGGAAACACCATATATTTT

d_call: TRBD2
clone_size: -
v_call: TRBV19
j_call: TRBJ2-3
cdr3_aa: CASTGRASGVTDTQYF
cdr3_nt: TGTGCCAGTACCGGTCGGGCTAGCGGGGTCACAGATACGCAGTATTTT

d_call: -
clone_size: -
v_call: TRBV6-5
j_call: TRBJ2-7
cdr3_aa: CASSYSGGEQYF
cdr3_nt: TGTGCCAGCAGTTATTCCGGTGGCGAGCAGTACTTC

d_call: -
clone_size: -
v_call: TRBV28
j_call: TRBJ2-7
cdr3_aa: CASSFRAEQYF
cdr3_nt: TGTGCCAGCAGTTTTCGAGCCGAGCAGTACTTC

d_call: -
clone_size: -
v_call: TRBV29-1
j_call: TRBJ2-7
cdr3_aa: CSVEGRGISSYEQYF
cdr3_nt: TGCAGCGTTGAAGGTAGGGGGATTAGCTCCTACGAGCAGTACTTC

d_call: -
clone_size: -
v_call: TRBV6-1
j_call: TRBJ2-3
cdr3_aa: CASSDPGHIDTDTQYF
cdr3_nt: TGTGCCAGCAGTGACCCTGGACACATCGACACAGATACGCAGTATTTT

d_call: -
clone_size: -
v_call: TRBV12-3/TRBV12-4
j_call: TRBJ1-5
cdr3_aa: CASSLGGDQPQHF
cdr3_nt: TGTGCCAGCAGCCTCGGGGGGGATCAGCCCCAGCATTTT

d_call: TRBD2
clone_size: -
v_call: TRBV15
j_call: TRBJ2-3
cdr3_aa: CATSREAGGPSTDTQYF
cdr3_nt: TGTGCCACCAGCAGAGAAGCGGGGGGACCTAGCACAGATACGCAGTATTTT

d_call: -
clone_size: -
v_call: TRBV28
j_call: TRBJ1-5
cdr3_aa: CASRPYRSRRSDQPQHF
cdr3_nt: TGTGCCAGCAGACCCTACCGATCCCGACGGAGCGATCAGCCCCAGCATTTT

d_call: TRBD1
clone_size: -
v_call: TRBV4-1
j_call: TRBJ1-4
cdr3_aa: CASSQYRGGEKLFF
cdr3_nt: TGCGCCAGCAGCCAATACAGGGGGGGTGAAAAACTGTTTTTT

d_call: -
clone_size: -
v_call: TRBV10-2
j_call: TRBJ1-6
cdr3_aa: CASSEGSLNSPLHF
cdr3_nt: TGCGCCAGCAGTGAGGGTAGTCTAAATTCACCCCTCCACTTT

d_call: TRBD1
clone_size: -
v_call: TRBV5-6
j_call: TRBJ1-1
cdr3_aa: CASSLLDRENTEAFF
cdr3_nt: TGTGCCAGCAGCCTCCTGGACAGGGAGAACACTGAAGCTTTCTTT

d_call: -
clone_size: -
v_call: TRBV7-2
j_call: TRBJ2-7
cdr3_aa: CASSFGVGEPYEQYF
cdr3_nt: TGTGCCAGCAGCTTCGGCGTCGGGGAACCCTACGAGCAGTACTTC

d_call: -
clone_size: few
v_call: TRBV5-1
j_call: TRBJ2-7
cdr3_aa: CASSPGQFYEQYF
cdr3_nt: TGCGCCAGCAGCCCAGGACAGTTCTACGAGCAGTACTTC

d_call: -
clone_size: few
v_call: TRBV5-4
j_call: TRBJ2-7
cdr3_aa: CASSHVSSYEQYF
cdr3_nt: TGTGCCAGCAGCCACGTGAGCTCCTACGAGCAGTACTTC

d_call: TRBD1
clone_size: once
v_call: TRBV5-1
j_call: TRBJ1-1
cdr3_aa: CASSRDRVDTEAFF
cdr3_nt: TGCGCCAGCAGCCGCGACAGGGTGGACACTGAAGCTTTCTTT

d_call: TRBD1
clone_size: -
v_call: TRBV7-2
j_call: TRBJ2-1
cdr3_aa: CASSLVGTDNEQFF
cdr3_nt: TGTGCCAGCAGCTTGGTGGGGACAGACAATGAGCAGTTCTTC

d_call: -
clone_size: -
v_call: TRBV9
j_call: TRBJ2-1
cdr3_aa: CASSVDGGPGEQFF
cdr3_nt: TGTGCCAGCAGCGTAGACGGGGGGCCTGGTGAGCAGTTCTTC